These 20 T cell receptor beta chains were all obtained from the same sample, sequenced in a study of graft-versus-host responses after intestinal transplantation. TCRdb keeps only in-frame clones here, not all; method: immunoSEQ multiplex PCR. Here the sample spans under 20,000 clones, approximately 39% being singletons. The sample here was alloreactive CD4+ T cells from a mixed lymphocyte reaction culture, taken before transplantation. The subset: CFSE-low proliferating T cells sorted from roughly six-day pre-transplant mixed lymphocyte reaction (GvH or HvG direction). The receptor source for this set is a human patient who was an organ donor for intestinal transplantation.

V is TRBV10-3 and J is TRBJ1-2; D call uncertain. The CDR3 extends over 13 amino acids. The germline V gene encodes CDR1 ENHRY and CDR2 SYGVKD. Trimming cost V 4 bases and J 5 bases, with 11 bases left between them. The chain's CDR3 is CAISGNHLYGYTF. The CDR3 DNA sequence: TGTGCCATCAGTGGAAACCACCTTTATGGCTACACCTTC.

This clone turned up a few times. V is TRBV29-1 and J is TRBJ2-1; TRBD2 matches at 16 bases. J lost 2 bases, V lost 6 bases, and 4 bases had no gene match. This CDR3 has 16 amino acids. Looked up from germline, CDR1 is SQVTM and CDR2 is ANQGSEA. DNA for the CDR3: TGCAGCGTCGTGGGACTAGCGGGAGGGACCTACAATGAGCAGTTCTTC. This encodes CSVVGLAGGTYNEQFF.

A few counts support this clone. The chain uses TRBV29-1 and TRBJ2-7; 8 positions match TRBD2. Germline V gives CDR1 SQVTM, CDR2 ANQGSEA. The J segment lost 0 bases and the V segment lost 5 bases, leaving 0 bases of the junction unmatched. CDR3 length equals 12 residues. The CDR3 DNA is TGCAGCGTTCTAGCGGGCTCCTACGAGCAGTACTTC. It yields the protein CSVLAGSYEQYF.

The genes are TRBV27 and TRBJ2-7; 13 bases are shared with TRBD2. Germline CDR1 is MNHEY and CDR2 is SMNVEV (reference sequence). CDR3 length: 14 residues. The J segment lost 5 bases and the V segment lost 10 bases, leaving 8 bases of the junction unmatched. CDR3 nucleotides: TGTGCCACCCCAGCCGGGACTAGCGGGAACGAGCAGTACTTC. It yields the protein CATPAGTSGNEQYF.

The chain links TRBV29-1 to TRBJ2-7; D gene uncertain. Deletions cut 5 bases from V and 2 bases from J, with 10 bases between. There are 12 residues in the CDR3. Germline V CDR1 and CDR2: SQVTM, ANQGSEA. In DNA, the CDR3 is TGCAGCGTTACATCGGCAGCCTACGAGCAGTACTTC. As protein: CSVTSAAYEQYF.

CDR3 amino acids: CASLGQENGETQYF. The CDR3 nucleotides are TGTGCCAGTCTTGGACAGGAAAATGGAGAGACCCAGTACTTC. The chain links TRBV19 to TRBJ2-5; 7 nucleotides align to TRBD1. Trimming took 8 bases from V and 4 from J; bases not matched to a gene: 10. The CDR3 runs 14 residues. Germline assignment: CDR1 LNHDA and CDR2 SQIVND (reference sequence). Using reference TRBV19 and TRBJ2-5 for the parts outside the CDR3, the full variable domain is DGGITQSPKYLFRKEGQNVTLSCEQNLNHDAMYWYRQDPGQGLRLIYYSQIVNDFQKGDIAEGYSVSREKKESFPLTVTSAQKNPTAFYLCASLGQENGETQYFGPGTRLLVL.

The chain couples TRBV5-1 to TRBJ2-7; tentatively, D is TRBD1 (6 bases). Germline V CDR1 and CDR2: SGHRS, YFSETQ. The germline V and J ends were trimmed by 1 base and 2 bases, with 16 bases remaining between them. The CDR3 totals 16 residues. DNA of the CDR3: TGCGCCAGCAGCTTGAGCGCCAGACAGGTGGCCTACGAGCAGTACTTC. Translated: CASSLSARQVAYEQYF.

The CDR3 DNA reads TGCGCCAGCAGCTGGACTAGCGGGAGGGCCACCGGGGAGCTGTTTTTT. It is translated as CASSWTSGRATGELFF. V and J are TRBV5-1 and TRBJ2-2, with 15 bases aligning to TRBD2. The CDR3 totals 16 residues. Germline V gene lookup returns CDR1 SGHRS and CDR2 YFSETQ. J was trimmed by 4 bases and V by 3 bases; bases with no gene match: 1.

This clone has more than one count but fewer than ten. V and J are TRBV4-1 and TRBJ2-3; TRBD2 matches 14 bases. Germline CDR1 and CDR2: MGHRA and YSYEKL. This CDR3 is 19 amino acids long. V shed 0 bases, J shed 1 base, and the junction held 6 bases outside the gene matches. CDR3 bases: TGCGCCAGCAGCCAAGAGAGGGGACTAGCGGGAGAAGGCACAGATACGCAGTATTTT. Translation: CASSQERGLAGEGTDTQYF.

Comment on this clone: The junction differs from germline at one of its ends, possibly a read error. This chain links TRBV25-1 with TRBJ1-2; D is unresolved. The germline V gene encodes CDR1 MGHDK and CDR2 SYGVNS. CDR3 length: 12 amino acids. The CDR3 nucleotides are TGTGCCAGCAGTCCCCAAGTGGGCCACTTACACTTC. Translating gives CASSPQVGHLHF.

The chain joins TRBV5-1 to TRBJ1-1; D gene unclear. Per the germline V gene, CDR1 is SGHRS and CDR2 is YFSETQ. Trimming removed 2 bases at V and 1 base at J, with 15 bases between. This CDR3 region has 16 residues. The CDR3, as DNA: TGCGCCAGCAGCTTATTAGGCGGCTCTCGGAACACTGAAGCTTTCTTT. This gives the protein CASSLLGGSRNTEAFF. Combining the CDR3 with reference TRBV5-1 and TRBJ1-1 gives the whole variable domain KAGVTQTPRYLIKTRGQQVTLSCSPISGHRSVSWYQQTPGQGLQFLFEYFSETQRNKGNFPGRFSGRQFSNSRSEMNVSTLELGDSALYLCASSLLGGSRNTEAFFGQGTRLTVV.

CDR3 bases: TGTGCCATCAGTCTAGGGGGGGCTGGCACAGATACGCAGTATTTT. It translates to CAISLGGAGTDTQYF. The chain links TRBV10-3 to TRBJ2-3, with D possibly matching TRBD2 (7 bases). The germline V and J ends were trimmed by 5 bases and 1 base, with 13 bases remaining between them. There are 15 residues in the CDR3. Germline V gene lookup returns CDR1 ENHRY and CDR2 SYGVKD.

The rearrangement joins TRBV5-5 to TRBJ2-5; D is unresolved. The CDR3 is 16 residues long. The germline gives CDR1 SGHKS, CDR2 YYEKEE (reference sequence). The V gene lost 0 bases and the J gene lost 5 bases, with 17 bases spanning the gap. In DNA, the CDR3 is TGTGCCAGCAGCTTGGAGGGCAGGCACATGCGGGAGACCCAGTACTTC. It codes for CASSLEGRHMRETQYF.

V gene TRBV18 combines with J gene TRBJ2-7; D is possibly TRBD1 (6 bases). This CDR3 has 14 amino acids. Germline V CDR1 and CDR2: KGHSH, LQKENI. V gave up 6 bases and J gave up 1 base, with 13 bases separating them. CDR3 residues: CASSRMTGSYEQYF. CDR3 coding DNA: TGTGCCAGCTCCCGAATGACAGGTTCCTACGAGCAGTACTTC.

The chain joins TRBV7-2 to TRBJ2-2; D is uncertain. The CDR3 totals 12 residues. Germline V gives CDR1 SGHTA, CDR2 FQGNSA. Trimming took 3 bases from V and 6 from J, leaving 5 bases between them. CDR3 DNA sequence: TGTGCCAGCAGCTTTGGCCCCGGGGAGCTGTTTTTT. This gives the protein CASSFGPGELFF.

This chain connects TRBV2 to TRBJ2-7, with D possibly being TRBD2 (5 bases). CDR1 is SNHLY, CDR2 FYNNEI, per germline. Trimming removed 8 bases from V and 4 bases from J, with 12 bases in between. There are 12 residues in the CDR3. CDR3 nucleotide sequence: TGTGCCAGCTCACGGGAAGGGTACGAGCAGTACTTC. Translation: CASSREGYEQYF.

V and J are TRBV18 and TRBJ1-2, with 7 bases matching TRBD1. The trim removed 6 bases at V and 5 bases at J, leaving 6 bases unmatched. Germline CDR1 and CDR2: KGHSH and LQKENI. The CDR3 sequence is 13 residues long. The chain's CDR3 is CASSLQGYYGYTF. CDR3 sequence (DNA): TGTGCCAGCTCTCTACAGGGGTATTATGGCTACACCTTC. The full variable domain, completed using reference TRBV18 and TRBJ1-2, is NAGVMQNPRHLVRRRGQEARLRCSPMKGHSHVYWYRQLPEEGLKFMVYLQKENIIDESGMPKERFSAEFPKEGPSILRIQQVVRGDSAAYFCASSLQGYYGYTFGSGTRLTVV.

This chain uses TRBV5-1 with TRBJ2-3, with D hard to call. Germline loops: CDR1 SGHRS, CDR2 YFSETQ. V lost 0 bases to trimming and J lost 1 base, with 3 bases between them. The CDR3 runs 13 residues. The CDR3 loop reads CASSLEGTDTQYF. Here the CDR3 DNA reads TGCGCCAGCAGCTTGGAAGGCACAGATACGCAGTATTTT.

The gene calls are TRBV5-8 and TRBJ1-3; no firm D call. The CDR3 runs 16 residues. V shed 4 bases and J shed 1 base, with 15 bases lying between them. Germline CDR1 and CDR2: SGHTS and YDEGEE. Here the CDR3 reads CASSQDPSGSGNTIYF. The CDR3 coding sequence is TGTGCCAGCAGCCAAGATCCGTCGGGATCTGGAAACACCATATATTTT.

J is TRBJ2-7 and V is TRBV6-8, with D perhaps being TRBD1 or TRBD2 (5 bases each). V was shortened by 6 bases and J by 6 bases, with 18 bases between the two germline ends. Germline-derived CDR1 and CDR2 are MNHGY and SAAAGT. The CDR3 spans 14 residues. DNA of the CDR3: TGTGCCAGCAGCAGCCGGGACCTCCTTAGCGAGCAGTACTTC. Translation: CASSSRDLLSEQYF.